Below, 10 T cell receptor beta chains from the same sample are listed, as sequenced in a study of cytomegalovirus exposure and HLA in healthy donors. A multiplex PCR was run with 60 Vbeta primers and 13 Jbeta primers. Profiled with immunoSEQ multiplex PCR; TCRdb holds only in-frame clones, not every one. The table shows around 61,000 clones, with roughly 90% occurring only once. Sequenced: PBMCs. Every receptor here comes from a man aged 25-45 years in good health and CMV-seropositive.

This rearrangement joins TRBV6-6 to TRBJ2-5; 8 nucleotides line up with TRBD2. The CDR3 runs 12 residues. Trimming at V came to 10 bases and at J to 5 bases, leaving 6 bases not matched to a gene. Germline V gene lookup returns CDR1 MNHNY and CDR2 SVGAGI (reference sequence). The CDR3 nucleotides read TGTGCCACCGGGGGGGAGGGCGAGACCCAGTACTTC. It specifies CATGGEGETQYF.

The chain uses TRBV18 and TRBJ2-3, with D maybe TRBD2 (5 bases). CDR1 and CDR2 from the germline V gene are KGHSH and LQKENI. The CDR3 loop spans 14 amino acids. V dropped 3 bases and J dropped 2 bases, with 9 bases sitting between them. In DNA form, the CDR3 reads TGTGCCAGCTCACCTCGGGGAGACACAGATACGCAGTATTTT. Translating it yields CASSPRGDTDTQYF.

The V call is TRBV5-8, the J call TRBJ1-5, with D tentatively TRBD1 (6 bases). This CDR3 has 17 amino acids. Per the germline V gene, CDR1 is SGHTS and CDR2 is YDEGEE. With 3 bases removed from V and 0 bases from J, the gap between germline ends came to 16 bases. The CDR3 DNA reads TGTGCCAGCAGCTCGGGGGGGGCAGCCCATAGCAATCAGCCCCAGCATTTT. Translating gives CASSSGGAAHSNQPQHF. The full variable domain, completed using reference TRBV5-8 and TRBJ1-5, is EAGVTQSPTHLIKTRGQQATLRCSPISGHTSVYWYQQALGLGLQFLLWYDEGEERNRGNFPPRFSGRQFPNYSSELNVNALELEDSALYLCASSSGGAAHSNQPQHFGDGTRLSIL.

The chain couples TRBV14 to TRBJ1-1; 7 bases agree with TRBD1. Germline loops: CDR1 SGHDN, CDR2 FVKESK. This CDR3 has 15 amino acids. V lost 4 bases and J lost 0; bases outside the gene matches: 5. CDR3 sequence (DNA): TGTGCCAGCAGCCTATTGACAGGGATGAACACTGAAGCTTTCTTT. It is translated as CASSLLTGMNTEAFF.

The V and J genes are TRBV30 and TRBJ2-3; 11 bases align to TRBD2. The CDR3 is 14 amino acids. CDR1 and CDR2 from the germline V gene are GTSNPN and SVGIG (reference sequence). Trimming took 4 bases from V and 4 from J; bases not matched to a gene: 4. CDR3 in DNA: TGTGCCTGGATAGAACTAGCGGGAGCAGATACGCAGTATTTT. Amino acid sequence: CAWIELAGADTQYF.

The genes are TRBV7-9 and TRBJ1-2; a possible D gene is TRBD1 (5 bases). Germline-derived CDR1 and CDR2 are SEHNR and FQNEAQ (reference sequence). Trimming cost V 1 base and J 2 bases, with 17 bases left between them. The CDR3 runs 17 residues. This CDR3 reads CASSLEPSGLMNYGYTF. The CDR3 coding sequence is TGTGCCAGCAGCTTAGAACCCTCAGGGCTAATGAACTATGGCTACACCTTC. The full variable domain, its missing parts supplied by reference TRBV7-9 and TRBJ1-2, is DTGVSQNPRHKITKRGQNVTFRCDPISEHNRLYWYRQTLGQGPEFLTYFQNEAQLEKSRLLSDRFSAERPKGSFSTLEIQRTEQGDSAMYLCASSLEPSGLMNYGYTFGSGTRLTVV.

The chain employs TRBV7-3 and TRBJ2-6, with 8 nucleotides matching TRBD1. V gave up 0 bases and J gave up 3 bases; unmatched junction bases: 7. Germline CDR1 reads SGHTA; CDR2 reads FQGTGA. The CDR3 runs 18 residues. Written as DNA, the CDR3 is TGTGCCAGCAGCTTAACCGGACAGGGAATAGGTGGGGCCAACGTCCTGACTTTC. The encoded protein is CASSLTGQGIGGANVLTF.

This rearrangement joins TRBV13 to TRBJ2-3; TRBD2 aligns across 7 bases. The CDR3 runs 18 residues. The germline CDR1 and CDR2 sequences are PRHDT and FYEKMQ (reference sequence). The V gene end was trimmed by 5 bases and the J gene end by 6 bases; junction bases not matched to a gene: 20. The CDR3, as DNA: TGTGCCAGCAGCCCGCGGGTAGCGGGCCCGGACCCCGCGGATACGCAGTATTTT. Translated: CASSPRVAGPDPADTQYF.

This clone was observed once. V is TRBV7-2 and J is TRBJ2-7, with 7 bases identical to TRBD1. J lost 3 bases, V lost 2 bases, and 1 base had no gene match. This CDR3 has 13 residues. Germline CDR1 is SGHTA and CDR2 is FQGNSA. The CDR3 nucleotides read TGTGCCAGCAGCTTACGGACAGGCTACGAGCAGTACTTC. Protein: CASSLRTGYEQYF.

This chain joins TRBV19 and TRBJ1-1; TRBD1 agrees at 7 bases. Germline CDR1 is LNHDA and CDR2 is SQIVND (reference sequence). The CDR3 has 15 amino acids. Trimming removed 5 bases from V and 4 bases from J; junction bases left unmatched: 10. The CDR3 loop is CASSVTGAERTEAFF. The CDR3 DNA reads TGTGCCAGTAGTGTCACAGGGGCCGAACGCACTGAAGCTTTCTTT.